This T cell receptor (beta chain) was documented in a study of molecular identifiers for immune sequencing clone quantification. Study overall: Four portions were sequenced after RNA from roughly 18,000 or 92,000 naive CD8 cells was split five ways in replicates. Study-level points and caveats: Identical barcode-sharing TCR molecules could lead to underestimated sizes for highly expanded clones.

This clonotype is deemed medium-sized. Antigen specificity is unknown. Trimming pared 0 bases from V and 2 bases from J, leaving 16 bases between. Germline CDR1 is SGHRS and CDR2 is YFSETQ. This CDR3 is built from 17 residues. CD8+CD4-CCR7+CD45RA+ cells were sorted as naive CD8 T cells. Bulk TCR libraries used previously described methods and listed TCR primers. TCRdb re-called the PCR reads with MiXCR, one entry per CDR3 protein. Of about 9,700 distinct CDR3 sequences listed, 19% were seen once; the top ten hold approximately 1.5%. The V gene is TRBV5-1, the J gene TRBJ2-3; D uncertain. The sample taken for sequencing was naive CD8+ T cells from blood, with Jurkat cell RNA spiked in. The sample's subset: FACS-sorted CD8+CD4-CCR7+CD45RA+ naive T cells. This receptor was identified in a human donor in good health. Some libraries in this study had Jurkat cell RNA spiked in. The CDR3 DNA is TGCGCCAGCAGCTTGGCTGCCTCACTCTTCCCCACAGATACGCAGTATTTT. It is translated as CASSLAASLFPTDTQYF.